This T cell receptor beta chain was obtained from a study of response to subunit inactivated influenza vaccine (dated by TCRdb to 2017 to 2018). For context, the study as a whole: The study used deep quantitative T cell receptor repertoire profiling to track responses to a trivalent subunit inactivated influenza vaccine.

In regard to this clonotype: Its binding antigen is unknown. No qualities accompany the bases; no much larger clone lies one base away.

Receptor libraries were prepared by RT-PCR. Sequencing relied on an Illumina HiSeq 2500. TCRdb reran the public reads through fastp at Q25 and MiXCR, keeping productive beta chains. Entries are consolidated by CDR3 protein sequence, retaining the most common genes and DNA. This sample lists hundreds of thousands of distinct CDR3 sequences; around 16% were detected once. 9.5% to 13% of the sample is in the top ten clones. Study-wide findings and limitations: The authors proposed that each seasonal influenza vaccination may bring in only a limited number of new T cells.

V loses 3 bases, J loses 2 bases, and the germline ends lie 13 bases apart. The germline V gene sets CDR1 to SGDLS and CDR2 to YYNGEE. The cysteine opens and the phenylalanine closes a CDR3 of 15 amino acids. Left in the record is the CDR3 DNA by itself, 45 bases read in frame from the first base. This TCR derives from a man aged 45-60 years who received an inactivated influenza vaccine. Donor details come from another sample of the same person, matched by shared clones. Specimen: PBMCs from blood, collected 11 to 12 days after vaccination. The rearrangement combines TRBV9 with TRBJ2-3; the best D guess is TRBD1, with 6 bases matching. At the DNA level, the sequence is TGTGCCAGCAGCGGACACAGGGACAACACAGATACGCAGTATTTT. The translation is CASSGHRDNTDTQYF. Full variable domain (CDR3 extended with the reference TRBV9 and TRBJ2-3 proteins): DSGVTQTPKHLITATGQRVTLRCSPRSGDLSVYWYQQSLDQGLQFLIQYYNGEERAKGNILERFSAQQFPDLHSELNLSSLELGDSALYFCASSGHRDNTDTQYFGPGTRLTVL.